This T cell receptor (beta chain) stems from a study of blood T cell repertoires in COVID-19. Study as a whole: COVID-19 samples from acute and convalescent phases originated in the United States, Italy and Spain. The analysed material was cDNA or gDNA that came from T cells, B-cell-depleted T cells, or PBMCs.

This CDR3 region has 17 residues. CDR1 is SEHNR, CDR2 FQNEAQ, per germline (reference sequence). Trimming took 4 bases from V and 1 from J; bases not matched to a gene: 9. Authors' processing steps: It was from reference gene primer amplification that nucleated cell counts were estimated. Profiled with immunoSEQ multiplex PCR; TCRdb holds only in-frame clones, not every one. V, J and clone size are taken as reported in that table, and D and trimming were inferred from the DNA itself. The table has 75,000 to 90,000 clones, about 73% seen once. Enrolled during active infection, Seattle patients were then followed longitudinally.

The gene calls are TRBV7-9 and TRBJ1-1, with TRBD1 identical over 10 bases. Sequenced sample: peripheral blood. This receptor was obtained from a man in his 60s with COVID-19, enrolled during active disease. CDR3: CASSSPDRGRRNTEAFF. The DNA for the CDR3 is TGTGCCAGCAGCTCACCCGACAGGGGGCGGAGGAACACTGAAGCTTTCTTT.